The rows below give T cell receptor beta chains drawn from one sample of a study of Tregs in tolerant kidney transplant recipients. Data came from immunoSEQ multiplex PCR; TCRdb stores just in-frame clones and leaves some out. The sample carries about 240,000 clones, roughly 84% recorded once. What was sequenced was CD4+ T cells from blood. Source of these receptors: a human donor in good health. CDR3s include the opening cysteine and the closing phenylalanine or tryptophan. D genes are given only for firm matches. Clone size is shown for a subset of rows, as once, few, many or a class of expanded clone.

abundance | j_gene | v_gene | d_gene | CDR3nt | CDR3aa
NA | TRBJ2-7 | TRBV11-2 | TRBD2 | TGTGCCAGCAGCCCCCTAGCGGGGGGGTACGAGCAGTACTTC | CASSPLAGGYEQYF
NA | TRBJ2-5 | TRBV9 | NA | TGTGCCAGCAGCGTAGCTCTAGGGGGGGAGACCCAGTACTTC | CASSVALGGETQYF
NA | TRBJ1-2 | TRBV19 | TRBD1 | TGTGCCAGTAGGGCCCCCAGGGGGCGGAACTATGGCTACACCTTC | CASRAPRGRNYGYTF
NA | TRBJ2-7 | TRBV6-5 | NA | TGTGCCAGCAGTTACGATGGGCGGACCGCCAGTGAGCAGTACTTC | CASSYDGRTASEQYF
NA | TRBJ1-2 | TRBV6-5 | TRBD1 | TGTGCCAGCAGTTACTCGGGGCAGGGGGGACGTGGCTACACCTTC | CASSYSGQGGRGYTF
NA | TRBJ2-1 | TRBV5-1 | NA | TGCGCCAGCAGCGGGCTGGGAGCTGAGCAGTTCTTC | CASSGLGAEQFF
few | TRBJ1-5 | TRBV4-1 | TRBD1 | TGTGCCAGCAGCCCAGGGGGGTCTAGCAATCAGCCCCAGCATTTT | CASSPGGSSNQPQHF
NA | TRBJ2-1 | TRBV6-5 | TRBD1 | TGTGCCAGCAGCCGGGACAGGGAGGATGAGCAGTTCTTC | CASSRDREDEQFF
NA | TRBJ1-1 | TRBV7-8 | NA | TGTGCCAGCAGCGGACAGCTGAACACTGAAGCTTTCTTT | CASSGQLNTEAFF
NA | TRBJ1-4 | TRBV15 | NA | TGTGCCACCAGCAGAAGTCTAGGGGTTGCTAATGAAAAACTGTTTTTT | CATSRSLGVANEKLFF
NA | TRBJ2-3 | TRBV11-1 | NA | TGTGCCAGCAGCTTCCGAGAGAGGGGCACAGATACGCAGTATTTT | CASSFRERGTDTQYF
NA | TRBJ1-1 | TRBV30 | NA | TGTGCCTGGAGTAGACGGGGGACTTTGGGTAGTGAAGCTTTCTTT | CAWSRRGTLGSEAFF
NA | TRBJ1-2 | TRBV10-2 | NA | TGCGCCAGCAGTGAAACGGACCCCAAGTACTATGGCTACACCTTC | CASSETDPKYYGYTF
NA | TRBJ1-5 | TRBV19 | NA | TGTGCCAGTAGTATCGAGGGCTTCAGCAATCAGCCCCAGCATTTT | CASSIEGFSNQPQHF
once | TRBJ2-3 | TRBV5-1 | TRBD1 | TGCGCCAGCGGCCACGGACAGGGTCCAGATACGCAGTATTTT | CASGHGQGPDTQYF
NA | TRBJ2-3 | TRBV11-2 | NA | TGTGCCAGCAACGTTTGGGGTGCAGGGGCAGTGGAGACGCAGTATTTT | CASNVWGAGAVETQYF
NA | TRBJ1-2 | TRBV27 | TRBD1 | TGTGCCAGCAGTCGGACAGGGTTTTACTATGGCTACACCTTC | CASSRTGFYYGYTF
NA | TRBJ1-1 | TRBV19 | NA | TGTGCCAGTATAGTCGCGGGGAGGCGTACTGAAGCTTTCTTT | CASIVAGRRTEAFF
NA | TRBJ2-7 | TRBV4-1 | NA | TGCGCCAGCAGCCAAGACAGGGTCTACGAGCAGTACTTC | CASSQDRVYEQYF
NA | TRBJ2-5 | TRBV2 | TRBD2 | TGTGCCAGCAGCGAGACTAGCGGGGGGGCGTTCGAGACCCAGTACTTC | CASSETSGGAFETQYF
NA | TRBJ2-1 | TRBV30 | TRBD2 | TGTGCCTGGATACTAGCGGGAGGGCAGAATGAGCAGTTCTTC | CAWILAGGQNEQFF
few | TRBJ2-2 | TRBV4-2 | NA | TGTGCCAGCAGCCAAGACCCGGGACTTCCGAACACCGGGGAGCTGTTTTTT | CASSQDPGLPNTGELFF
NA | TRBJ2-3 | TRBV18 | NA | TGTGCCAGCTCACCATTGGGGAGCGGCACAGATACGCAGTATTTT | CASSPLGSGTDTQYF
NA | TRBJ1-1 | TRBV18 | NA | TGTGCCAGCTCACCCGGGACAGAAGCTTTCTTT | CASSPGTEAFF
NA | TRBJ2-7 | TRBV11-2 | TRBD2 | TGTGCCAGCAGCTTATTGGGACTAGGTTACGAGCAGTACTTC | CASSLLGLGYEQYF
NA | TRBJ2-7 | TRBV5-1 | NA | TGCGCCAGCAGCTTGGCGGGCCCTGGACAGTACGAGCAGTACTTC | CASSLAGPGQYEQYF
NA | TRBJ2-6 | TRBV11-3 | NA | TGTGCCAGCAGCCCTGACAGCCCCTCTGGGGCCAACGTCCTGACTTTC | CASSPDSPSGANVLTF
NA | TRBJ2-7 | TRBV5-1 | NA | TGCGCCAGCAGCTTGCTTGCTAGTGGACGGCCCTCCTACGAGCAGTACTTC | CASSLLASGRPSYEQYF
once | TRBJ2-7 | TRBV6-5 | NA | TGTGCCAGCAGAATGGGACTGGGGTTCTACGAGCAGTACTTC | CASRMGLGFYEQYF
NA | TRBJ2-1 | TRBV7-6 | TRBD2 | TGTGCCAGCAGCTTCATAGCGGGAGGCCGTAATGAGCAGTTCTTC | CASSFIAGGRNEQFF
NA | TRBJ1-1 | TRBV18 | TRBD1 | TGTGCCAGCTCACGGAACGGACAGGGGTATTTGAACACTGAAGCTTTCTTT | CASSRNGQGYLNTEAFF
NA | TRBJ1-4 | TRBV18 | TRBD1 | TGTGCCAGCTCAACGCGGACAGGGAATAGTGAAAAACTGTTTTTT | CASSTRTGNSEKLFF
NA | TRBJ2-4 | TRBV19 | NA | TGTGCCAGTAGTATAACTAGGGCCCCGCTGCGGGGAAACATTCAGTACTTC | CASSITRAPLRGNIQYF
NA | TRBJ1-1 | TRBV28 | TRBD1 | TGTGCCAGCAGCCGAGCGGGACAGGGCACTGAAGCTTTCTTT | CASSRAGQGTEAFF
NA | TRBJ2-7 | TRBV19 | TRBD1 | TGTGCCAGTAGTATAGGGACAGGGCGGTTCGAGCAGTACTTC | CASSIGTGRFEQYF
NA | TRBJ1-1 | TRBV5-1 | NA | TGCGCCAGCAGCTTTGACAGAGAACAGACTGAAGCTTTCTTT | CASSFDREQTEAFF
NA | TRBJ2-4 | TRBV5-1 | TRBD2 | TGCGCCAGCAGCTTGGAGCCTAGCGGGGGGATGAGCATTCAGTACTTC | CASSLEPSGGMSIQYF
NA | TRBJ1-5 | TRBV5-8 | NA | TGTGCCAGCAGCTTTTTGTACAATATCGGGGTGGGTGGTCAGCCCCAGCATTTT | CASSFLYNIGVGGQPQHF
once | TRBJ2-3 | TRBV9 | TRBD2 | TGTGCCAGCAGCGTAGGCGGGAGAGAGGGAGATACGCAGTATTTT | CASSVGGREGDTQYF
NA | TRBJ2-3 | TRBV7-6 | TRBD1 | TGTGCCAGCAGCTCCTCGGGACAGGGGGCCTTTAGTGGGGCAGATACGCAGTATTTT | CASSSSGQGAFSGADTQYF
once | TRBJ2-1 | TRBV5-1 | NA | TGCGCCAGCAGCTTGGCCCAACTAGGGTCCCTCAATGAGCAGTTCTTC | CASSLAQLGSLNEQFF
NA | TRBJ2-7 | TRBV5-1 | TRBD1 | TGCGCCAGCAGCTTGGAATATATAGGGGGCGGATACGAGCAGTACTTC | CASSLEYIGGGYEQYF
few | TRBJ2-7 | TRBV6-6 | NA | TGTGCCAGCAGCTCCCGAAGGGAACTCTACGAGCAGTACTTC | CASSSRRELYEQYF
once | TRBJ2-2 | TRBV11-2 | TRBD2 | TGTGCCAGCAGCTCCCTTAGCGGGAGGGCCAACACCGGGGAGCTGTTTTTT | CASSSLSGRANTGELFF
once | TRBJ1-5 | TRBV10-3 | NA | TGTGCCATCAGTCCGGACAAACGGTCTACTCAGCCCCAGCATTTT | CAISPDKRSTQPQHF
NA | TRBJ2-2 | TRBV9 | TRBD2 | TGTGCCAGCAGCGTAGGACTAGCGGGAGGGCCAATTAGCACCGGGGAGCTGTTTTTT | CASSVGLAGGPISTGELFF
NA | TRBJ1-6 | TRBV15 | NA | TGTGCCACCAGCAGAGACAGGGAAACTAATTCACCCCTCCACTTT | CATSRDRETNSPLHF
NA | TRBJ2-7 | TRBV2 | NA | TGTGCCAGCGCTGTACAGTCCCGGGGCGAGCAGTACTTC | CASAVQSRGEQYF
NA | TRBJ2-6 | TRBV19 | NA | TGTGCCAGTAGTATCGGGACCCACTCTGGGGCCAACGTCCTGACTTTC | CASSIGTHSGANVLTF
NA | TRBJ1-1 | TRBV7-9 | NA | TGTGCCAGCAGCTTATTTATGAACACTGAAGCTTTCTTT | CASSLFMNTEAFF
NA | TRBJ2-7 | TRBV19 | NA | TGTGCCAGTAGTTCGGGGGTAGGGCAGTACTTC | CASSSGVGQYF
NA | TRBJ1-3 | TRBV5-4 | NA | TGTGCCAGCAGCTTGGGGGAGGGTCTCTTCTTTCGCTCTGGAAACACCATATATTTT | CASSLGEGLFFRSGNTIYF
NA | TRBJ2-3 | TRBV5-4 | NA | TGTGCCAGCAGCCTCACAGATACGCAGTATTTT | CASSLTDTQYF
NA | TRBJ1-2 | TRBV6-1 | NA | TGTGCCAGCAGTGAAGCGCTTCGGGCCAGCTATGGCTACACCTTC | CASSEALRASYGYTF
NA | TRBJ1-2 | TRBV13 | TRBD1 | TGTGCCAGCAGCTCCCTTACTCGATTCGAAGGACAGGGGGACTATGGCTACACCTTC | CASSSLTRFEGQGDYGYTF
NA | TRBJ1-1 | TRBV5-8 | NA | TGTGCCAGCAGCTTACTGAACACTGAAGCTTTCTTT | CASSLLNTEAFF
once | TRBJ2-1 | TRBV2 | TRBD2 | TGTGCCAGCAGCGGACTAGCGGGAGGGGGGGAGCAGTTCTTC | CASSGLAGGGEQFF